The 8 T cell receptor beta chains below come from one sample, sequenced in a study of blood T cell repertoires in COVID-19. Assay: immunoSEQ multiplex PCR; the TCRdb copy retains only in-frame clones and omits some. The sample carries 35,000 to 40,000 clones, roughly 80% recorded once. Material: peripheral blood. These TCRs come from a man older than 75 with active or convalescent COVID-19.

V usage is TRBV30 and J usage is TRBJ1-1; unclear D gene. Trimming pared 1 base from V and 4 bases from J, leaving 16 bases between. The germline CDR1 and CDR2 sequences are GTSNPN and SVGIG (reference sequence). There are 15 residues in the CDR3. The CDR3 protein is CAWSEQMARGTEAFF. CDR3 sequence (DNA): TGTGCCTGGAGTGAACAGATGGCCCGGGGCACTGAAGCTTTCTTT. Full variable domain (remainder filled in from reference TRBV30 and TRBJ1-1): SQTIHQWPATLVQPVGSPLSLECTVEGTSNPNLYWYRQAAGRGLQLLFYSVGIGQISSEVPQNLSASRPQDRQFILSSKKLLLSDSGFYLCAWSEQMARGTEAFFGQGTRLTVV.

The CDR3 here is CASSASGMAQNEQFF. CDR3 sequence (DNA): TGTGCCAGCAGCGCTAGCGGGATGGCGCAAAATGAGCAGTTCTTC. The V gene is TRBV2, the J gene TRBJ2-1; 9 bases match TRBD2. CDR1 SNHLY and CDR2 FYNNEI come from the germline V gene. The CDR3 sequence is 15 residues long. V trimming: 6 bases; J trimming: 7 bases; junction bases outside the gene matches: 10.

This chain links TRBV5-5 with TRBJ2-7, with TRBD1 identical over 11 bases. Per germline, CDR1 SGHKS and CDR2 YYEKEE (reference sequence). The CDR3 is 16 amino acids. The V gene end was trimmed by 2 bases and the J gene end by 2 bases; junction bases not matched to a gene: 6. The DNA of the CDR3 is TGTGCCAGCAGCTTCACCCCGGGACAGGGGGCCTACGAGCAGTACTTC. Translating gives CASSFTPGQGAYEQYF.

The rearrangement links TRBV4-1 to TRBJ2-5; D uncertain. With 4 bases removed from V and 5 bases from J, the gap between germline ends came to 14 bases. The CDR3 extends over 14 amino acids. Germline CDR1 MGHRA, CDR2 YSYEKL. CDR3 DNA sequence: TGCGCCAGCAGCCTAACGCGGCGGAGTGAGACCCAGTACTTC. Its translation is CASSLTRRSETQYF.

The CDR3 loop reads CASGLEPPVPITEAFF. The CDR3 bases are TGTGCTAGTGGTTTGGAACCCCCTGTACCTATCACTGAAGCTTTCTTT. The J gene is TRBJ1-1, the V gene TRBV12-5; unclear D gene. V lost 1 base and J lost 4, with 16 bases in between. Germline CDR1 LGHNT, CDR2 FRNRAP. This CDR3 contains 16 residues.

The CDR3 region is CANLGSKLFF. CDR3 nucleotides: TGTGCCAATCTGGGGAGCAAACTGTTTTTT. V is TRBV19 and J is TRBJ1-4; D remains ambiguous. This CDR3 comprises 10 residues. V was clipped by 10 bases and J by 11 bases, with 11 bases between them. Germline CDR1 is LNHDA and CDR2 is SQIVND (reference sequence).

The chain joins TRBV24-1 to TRBJ2-5, with D possibly being TRBD1 (6 bases). Trimming took 9 bases from V and 7 from J, leaving 11 bases between them. From germline, CDR1 is KGHDR and CDR2 SFDVKD. CDR3 size: 11 residues. The CDR3 is CATLKQGTQYF. The DNA of the CDR3 is TGTGCCACCCTTAAACAGGGGACCCAGTACTTC.

The J gene is TRBJ1-2, the V gene TRBV27, with 8 positions matching TRBD1. The length of the CDR3 is 19 residues. The germline V gene encodes CDR1 MNHEY and CDR2 SMNVEV (reference sequence). V was clipped by 8 bases and J by 4 bases; unmatched bases: 24. The DNA for the CDR3 is TGTGCCAGCCCGAAAAAGAGCAGGGGGCGCGCAGACCCGACCTATGGCTACACCTTC. This encodes CASPKKSRGRADPTYGYTF.